These T cell receptor beta chains were read from a single sample in a study of T cell clones after liver transplantation. Clones were sequenced by immunoSEQ multiplex PCR, and TCRdb holds only the in-frame ones, with some missing. The sample lists tens of thousands of clones, approximately 84% seen once, with over 6.5% in the top ten. Specimen: CD4+ T cells from blood, collected before liver transplant. The receptors shown here come from a human donor who received a liver transplant. Both conserved end residues are part of each CDR3. Each record gives: V gene, clone size, D gene, J gene, CDR3 protein, CDR3 DNA. A D gene is named only where the DNA matches it firmly. Not every row has a clone size; where given, it reads once, few, many or a size class.

V gene: TRBV7-2
clone size: .
D gene: .
J gene: TRBJ2-1
CDR3 protein: CASSLTDRDEQFF
CDR3 DNA: TGTGCCAGCAGCTTGACGGACCGAGATGAGCAGTTCTTC

V gene: TRBV28
clone size: .
D gene: .
J gene: TRBJ1-3
CDR3 protein: CASSADPGRSGNTIYF
CDR3 DNA: TGTGCCAGCAGTGCCGACCCGGGGCGCTCTGGAAACACCATATATTTT

V gene: TRBV6-5
clone size: .
D gene: .
J gene: TRBJ2-2
CDR3 protein: CASRGSGNTGELFF
CDR3 DNA: TGTGCCAGCCGGGGAAGCGGGAACACCGGGGAGCTGTTTTTT

V gene: TRBV7-3
clone size: .
D gene: TRBD1
J gene: TRBJ2-3
CDR3 protein: CASSPGQGETDTQYF
CDR3 DNA: TGTGCCAGCAGCCCAGGACAGGGGGAAACAGATACGCAGTATTTT

V gene: TRBV5-1
clone size: .
D gene: TRBD1
J gene: TRBJ1-2
CDR3 protein: CASSPGTGYGHGYTF
CDR3 DNA: TGCGCCAGCAGCCCCGGGACAGGGTATGGTCATGGCTACACCTTC

V gene: TRBV28
clone size: .
D gene: TRBD1
J gene: TRBJ2-2
CDR3 protein: CASSSPGQGFTGELFF
CDR3 DNA: TGTGCCAGCAGCTCTCCGGGACAGGGATTTACCGGGGAGCTGTTTTTT

V gene: TRBV7-2
clone size: .
D gene: TRBD1
J gene: TRBJ2-7
CDR3 protein: CASSLGDRTYEQYF
CDR3 DNA: TGTGCCAGCAGCTTAGGGGACAGGACCTACGAGCAGTACTTC

V gene: TRBV6-1
clone size: .
D gene: .
J gene: TRBJ2-3
CDR3 protein: CASSEGDSDTQYF
CDR3 DNA: TGTGCCAGCAGTGAAGGGGACTCGGATACGCAGTATTTT

V gene: TRBV7-2
clone size: .
D gene: .
J gene: TRBJ2-5
CDR3 protein: CASSLSFRRDQSTQYF
CDR3 DNA: TGTGCCAGCAGCTTAAGCTTTAGGAGGGATCAGTCGACCCAGTACTTC

V gene: TRBV15
clone size: .
D gene: .
J gene: TRBJ1-1
CDR3 protein: CATSRDKVAGEAFF
CDR3 DNA: TGTGCCACCAGCAGAGATAAGGTCGCAGGTGAAGCTTTCTTT

V gene: TRBV19
clone size: .
D gene: .
J gene: TRBJ1-1
CDR3 protein: CASKRGDGLNTEAFF
CDR3 DNA: TGTGCCTCAAAAAGGGGGGATGGGCTGAACACTGAAGCTTTCTTT

V gene: TRBV7-2
clone size: .
D gene: .
J gene: TRBJ1-6
CDR3 protein: CASSSGGGFPPLHF
CDR3 DNA: TGTGCCAGCAGCTCCGGGGGGGGCTTTCCACCCCTCCACTTT

V gene: TRBV5-4
clone size: .
D gene: .
J gene: TRBJ2-1
CDR3 protein: CASTPWGEPYNEQFF
CDR3 DNA: TGTGCCAGCACCCCGTGGGGCGAACCCTACAATGAGCAGTTCTTC

V gene: TRBV5-1
clone size: .
D gene: .
J gene: TRBJ2-5
CDR3 protein: CASSLRVGEETQYF
CDR3 DNA: TGCGCCAGCAGCTTACGGGTTGGAGAAGAGACCCAGTACTTC

V gene: TRBV4-3
clone size: .
D gene: .
J gene: TRBJ2-7
CDR3 protein: CASSLEAWGPGSSYEQYF
CDR3 DNA: TGCGCCAGCAGCCTTGAGGCTTGGGGGCCGGGGAGCTCCTACGAGCAGTACTTC

V gene: TRBV18
clone size: .
D gene: .
J gene: TRBJ2-7
CDR3 protein: CASSPPRAGRGEQYF
CDR3 DNA: TGTGCCAGCTCACCACCCCGGGCAGGGAGAGGCGAGCAGTACTTC

V gene: TRBV7-6
clone size: .
D gene: TRBD2
J gene: TRBJ2-3
CDR3 protein: CASSSPTGLAGFKDTQYF
CDR3 DNA: TGTGCCAGCAGCTCACCCACAGGACTAGCGGGGTTCAAAGATACGCAGTATTTT

V gene: TRBV7-2
clone size: .
D gene: .
J gene: TRBJ2-5
CDR3 protein: CASSFMTLQETQYF
CDR3 DNA: TGTGCCAGCAGCTTTATGACTTTGCAAGAGACCCAGTACTTC

V gene: TRBV19
clone size: .
D gene: .
J gene: TRBJ1-5
CDR3 protein: CASSTGLGGNQPQHF
CDR3 DNA: TGTGCCAGTAGTACCGGATTGGGGGGCAATCAGCCCCAGCATTTT

V gene: TRBV19
clone size: .
D gene: .
J gene: TRBJ2-5
CDR3 protein: CASSIGLREETQYF
CDR3 DNA: TGTGCCAGTAGTATAGGACTGAGGGAGGAGACCCAGTACTTC

V gene: TRBV4-2
clone size: .
D gene: TRBD1
J gene: TRBJ2-7
CDR3 protein: CASSQDVGGGATPSYEQYF
CDR3 DNA: TGTGCCAGCAGCCAAGACGTAGGGGGCGGTGCTACCCCCTCCTACGAGCAGTACTTC

V gene: TRBV7-9
clone size: few
D gene: .
J gene: TRBJ1-2
CDR3 protein: CASSWGRGYTF
CDR3 DNA: TGTGCCAGCAGCTGGGGGAGGGGCTACACCTTC

V gene: TRBV11-2
clone size: .
D gene: .
J gene: TRBJ2-5
CDR3 protein: CASSPRGRGGGVETQYF
CDR3 DNA: TGTGCCAGCAGCCCGCGGGGGCGGGGAGGTGGCGTGGAGACCCAGTACTTC

V gene: TRBV28
clone size: .
D gene: .
J gene: TRBJ2-5
CDR3 protein: CASSYSLGLGGTQYF
CDR3 DNA: TGTGCCAGCAGTTACTCCCTCGGCCTCGGGGGGACCCAGTACTTC

V gene: TRBV19
clone size: once
D gene: .
J gene: TRBJ1-1
CDR3 protein: CASSPRVNTEAFF
CDR3 DNA: TGTGCCAGTAGCCCGCGGGTGAACACTGAAGCTTTCTTT

V gene: TRBV13
clone size: .
D gene: .
J gene: TRBJ2-3
CDR3 protein: CASSLGAGRSDTQYF
CDR3 DNA: TGTGCCAGCAGCTTAGGCGCGGGGCGGTCAGATACGCAGTATTTT

V gene: TRBV7-8
clone size: .
D gene: .
J gene: TRBJ2-7
CDR3 protein: CASSWGLLYEQYF
CDR3 DNA: TGTGCCAGCAGCTGGGGACTCCTCTACGAGCAGTACTTC

V gene: TRBV6-1
clone size: few
D gene: .
J gene: TRBJ2-7
CDR3 protein: CAITGYDEQYF
CDR3 DNA: TGTGCGATTACGGGCTACGACGAGCAGTACTTC

V gene: TRBV2
clone size: once
D gene: TRBD1
J gene: TRBJ2-3
CDR3 protein: CAGGQGARDTQYF
CDR3 DNA: TGTGCCGGGGGACAGGGAGCCAGGGATACGCAGTATTTT

V gene: TRBV6-1
clone size: .
D gene: .
J gene: TRBJ2-2
CDR3 protein: CASRLDGTGELFF
CDR3 DNA: TGTGCCAGCAGGCTAGACGGAACCGGGGAGCTGTTTTTT

V gene: TRBV29-1
clone size: few
D gene: .
J gene: TRBJ1-3
CDR3 protein: CSVSETVLNTIYF
CDR3 DNA: TGCAGCGTCTCTGAGACAGTATTAAACACCATATATTTT

V gene: TRBV19
clone size: .
D gene: .
J gene: TRBJ1-5
CDR3 protein: CASSRVEEQPQHF
CDR3 DNA: TGTGCCAGTAGTAGGGTAGAGGAACAGCCCCAGCATTTT

V gene: TRBV19
clone size: .
D gene: TRBD1
J gene: TRBJ2-3
CDR3 protein: CASSPGQGPDTQYF
CDR3 DNA: TGTGCCAGTAGTCCGGGACAGGGCCCAGATACGCAGTATTTT

V gene: TRBV7-3
clone size: .
D gene: .
J gene: TRBJ2-2
CDR3 protein: CASSLRQGGDTGELFF
CDR3 DNA: TGTGCCAGCAGCCTTCGACAGGGAGGGGACACCGGGGAGCTGTTTTTT

V gene: TRBV19
clone size: .
D gene: .
J gene: TRBJ2-2
CDR3 protein: CASSREAGELFF
CDR3 DNA: TGTGCCAGTAGTAGGGAGGCTGGGGAGCTGTTTTTT

V gene: TRBV5-1
clone size: .
D gene: .
J gene: TRBJ2-1
CDR3 protein: CASSLGVSSYNEQFF
CDR3 DNA: TGCGCCAGCAGCTTGGGCGTAAGCTCCTACAATGAGCAGTTCTTC

V gene: TRBV28
clone size: .
D gene: TRBD2
J gene: TRBJ2-5
CDR3 protein: CASSPGGGRETQYF
CDR3 DNA: TGTGCCAGCAGTCCGGGAGGGGGGCGAGAGACCCAGTACTTC

V gene: TRBV13
clone size: .
D gene: TRBD1
J gene: TRBJ2-3
CDR3 protein: CASSLGRGQKSTDTQYF
CDR3 DNA: TGTGCCAGCAGCTTAGGCAGGGGACAGAAGAGCACAGATACGCAGTATTTT

V gene: TRBV7-2
clone size: few
D gene: .
J gene: TRBJ2-5
CDR3 protein: CASSATSGGLTAAQYF
CDR3 DNA: TGTGCCAGCAGCGCAACCTCGGGGGGCCTCACCGCGGCCCAGTACTTC

V gene: TRBV6-4
clone size: .
D gene: .
J gene: TRBJ2-2
CDR3 protein: CASSDSRASNTGELFF
CDR3 DNA: TGTGCCAGCAGTGACTCTCGGGCATCTAACACCGGGGAGCTGTTTTTT

V gene: TRBV29-1
clone size: .
D gene: TRBD1
J gene: TRBJ1-3
CDR3 protein: CSVDLTGDGSGNTIYF
CDR3 DNA: TGCAGCGTTGACCTGACAGGGGATGGCTCTGGAAACACCATATATTTT

V gene: TRBV28
clone size: .
D gene: TRBD1
J gene: TRBJ1-5
CDR3 protein: CASKAEYGTVNQPQHF
CDR3 DNA: TGTGCCAGCAAAGCGGAATACGGGACAGTAAATCAGCCCCAGCATTTT

V gene: TRBV10-3
clone size: .
D gene: TRBD2
J gene: TRBJ2-1
CDR3 protein: CASGLAGGPRFF
CDR3 DNA: TGTGCCTCCGGACTAGCGGGAGGGCCGAGGTTCTTC

V gene: TRBV5-1
clone size: .
D gene: .
J gene: TRBJ2-5
CDR3 protein: CASSLEETQYF
CDR3 DNA: TGCGCCAGCAGCTTGGAGGAGACCCAGTACTTC